This T cell receptor (beta chain) comes out of a study of OX40 agonist ivuxolimab in advanced cancers. Assay: immunoSEQ multiplex PCR; the TCRdb copy retains only in-frame clones and omits some. Of about 94,000 clones in the sample, roughly 94% were seen once. V lost 1 base and J 1 base, leaving 8 bases between the germline ends. Germline V gene lookup returns CDR1 SGHAT and CDR2 FQNNGV. The CDR3 extends over 14 amino acids. The specimen was CD4+ or CD8+ T cells sorted from blood, collected in a trial of the OX40 agonist ivuxolimab. The V call is TRBV11-2, the J call TRBJ2-7; D ambiguous. The source is an adult with an advanced solid tumor such as melanoma, head and neck, liver or kidney cancer. CDR3 region: CASSLGLGSYEQYF. CDR3 sequence (DNA): TGTGCCAGCAGCTTAGGTCTGGGGTCCTACGAGCAGTACTTC.